This T cell receptor beta chain was captured in a study of shared clonotypes between healthy human individuals (dated by TCRdb to 2020 to 2021). Turning to the overall study: The cohort included three men and a couple of women between 18 and 49 years of age. For each donor, three plates each were used for CD4 naive and CD4 memory, two plates were used for CD8 naive, and one plate was used for CD8 memory. Each donor's leukapheresis produced roughly between about 0.9 and 9.5 billion PBMCs. To increase sequencing depth and limit assay-specific biases, different laboratories used diverse techniques to prepare libraries and sequence TCR repertoires. To estimate repertoire size and how much clonotype sharing occurs between individuals, the study deeply sequenced the blood TCR repertoires of a handful of healthy adults. What the work shows at the level of the full study, not this receptor alone: The small number of donors limited the genetic and exposure-history diversity represented. Only blood was sampled, and tissue TCR repertoires likely differ from those in blood. Compared with non-shared clonotypes, clonotypes shared by all four sorted-subset donors had higher generation probabilities. Incomplete sequencing was indicated by rarefaction of sorted-subset datasets, despite the large sequencing depth. Larger estimated clonotype richness was generally found for naive subsets than for memory subsets. Pairwise subsampling led to the expectation that sequencing depth would affect the degree of clonotype sharing among donors. Sharing across a few donors was observed for roughly 5% of naive CD4, under 4% of naive CD8, around 2.5% of memory CD4, and approximately 0.41% of memory CD8 clonotypes.

Relative to germline, V is 5 bases shorter and J is 2 bases shorter, with 7 bases between their ends. The germline V gene encodes CDR1 ENHRY and CDR2 SYGVKD. The CDR3 runs 12 amino acids, cysteine and phenylalanine included. Only the CDR3 DNA stays, 36 bases, in frame from base 1. As to this clone: Its binding antigen is unknown. Base qualities are not provided; no much larger clone lies one nucleotide away.

Using the deep immunoSEQ assay, multiplex PCR amplified TCR CDR3 regions from genomic DNA. Extracted genomic DNA from each cell subset was spread evenly across all wells of several immunoSEQ 96-well plates, with each plate serving as a replicate. For sorted subsets, 150 to 200 ng genomic DNA, equal to about 30,000 T cell genomes, was loaded into each replicate PCR. Purified libraries were measured with a Qubit 3.0 fluorometer, size-checked on a Bioanalyzer 2100, and measured again with the KAPA Library Quantification kit. Every immunoSEQ 96-well plate was sequenced on a separate single-read 150-cycle Illumina NextSeq 550 flow cell. As for the original processing: Because only junctional sequences without quality scores were contained in the immunoSEQ output, filtering matching that applied to full-length reads could not be performed. To assign V/J genes and CDR3, sequences were annotated against IMGT germline references using PyIR, a Python wrapper for IgBLAST v1.9. Reads with weak V/J assignments (E-value above 1e-6), missing CDR3, stop codons, out-of-frame junctions, or ambiguous translated residues were removed. V3J clonotypes were defined as sequences sharing the same inferred V gene, J gene, and CDR3 amino acid sequence. Percentage overlap between repertoires was computed as shared unique clonotypes divided by the size of the smaller repertoire. Three approaches were used to assess repertoire richness: RTK rarefaction, the Chao1 estimator, and Recon v2.1 estimates of unobserved clonotypes. For all TCRbeta clonotypes obtained by the gDNA method from four donors, generation probabilities were computed with OLGA. Entries here come from immuneACCESS through TCRdb and include only in-frame sequences with V and J called. Some clones fail to appear in such tables; in the studies checked, an unresolved V gene covers under half of the shortfall, and the cause of the remainder is unknown. Clonal size and the V and J genes are those of that table, whereas D and trimming came from the DNA. The sample data list over 2 million clones, and 85% to 95% of these were observed just once. Together, the top ten hold 0.13% of the sample.

Donors were healthy HIV-negative adults with no recently reported acute infections or vaccinations. Every donor was a Caucasian adult residing in Nashville, Tennessee, USA. Magnetic negative selection was used to enrich CD4+ T cells, after which naive cells were positively selected on CD45RA and the negative fraction became the memory subset. Blood was obtained by leukapheresis, after which PBMCs were separated by Ficoll-Histopaque density gradient centrifugation and cryopreserved in liquid nitrogen vapor phase. Purity and quantity of every magnetically sorted T cell population were checked by analytical flow cytometry. From each sorted fraction, genomic DNA was isolated and quantified by UV absorbance on a Nanodrop 2000c.

Sample: naive CD4+ T cells sorted from blood. Taken with the paper, the label for cell subset or site translates to: CD45RA+ positively selected. This chain joins TRBV10-3 to TRBJ2-7; the D gene remains uncertain. The TCR originated in a man younger than 35 in good health. At the DNA level, the sequence is TGTGCCATCAGTCTTGAGGCCTACGAGCAGTACTTC. Its coded protein is CAISLEAYEQYF.